The T cell receptor (beta chain) under discussion was sequenced for a study of blood T cell repertoires in COVID-19. The CDR3 spans 13 residues. Germline CDR1 and CDR2: KGHSH and LQKENI. The V and J ends lost 2 bases and 7 bases respectively, with 9 bases between them. TCRdb's table, derived via immunoSEQ multiplex PCR, lists solely in-frame clones and lacks some. Altogether over 250,000 clones are present, approximately 85% being singletons, with the ten largest covering about 14%. In this sample, this clone turned up a few times. The chain combines TRBV18 with TRBJ1-5; tentative D call: TRBD1 (6 bases). The sample comprised peripheral blood. The clonotype originates from a human donor in a cohort sampled during active COVID-19. CDR3 DNA sequence: TGTGCCAGCTCACCAACGGACAGCCAGCCCCAGCATTTT. As protein: CASSPTDSQPQHF.